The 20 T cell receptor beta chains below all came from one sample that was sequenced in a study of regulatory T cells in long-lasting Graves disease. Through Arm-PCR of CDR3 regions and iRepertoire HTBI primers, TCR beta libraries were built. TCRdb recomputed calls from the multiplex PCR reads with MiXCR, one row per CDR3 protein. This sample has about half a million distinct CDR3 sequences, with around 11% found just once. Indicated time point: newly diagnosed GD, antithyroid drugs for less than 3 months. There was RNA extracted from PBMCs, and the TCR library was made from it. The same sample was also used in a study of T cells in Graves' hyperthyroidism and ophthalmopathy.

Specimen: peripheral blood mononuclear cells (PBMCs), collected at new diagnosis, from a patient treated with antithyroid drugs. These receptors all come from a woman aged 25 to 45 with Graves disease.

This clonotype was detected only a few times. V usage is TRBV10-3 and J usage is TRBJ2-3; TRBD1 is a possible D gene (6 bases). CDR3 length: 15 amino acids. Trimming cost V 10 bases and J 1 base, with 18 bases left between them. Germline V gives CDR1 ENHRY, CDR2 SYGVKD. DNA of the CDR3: TGTGCCACCACTTGGGACATCCGACGCACAGATACGCAGTATTTT. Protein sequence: CATTWDIRRTDTQYF.

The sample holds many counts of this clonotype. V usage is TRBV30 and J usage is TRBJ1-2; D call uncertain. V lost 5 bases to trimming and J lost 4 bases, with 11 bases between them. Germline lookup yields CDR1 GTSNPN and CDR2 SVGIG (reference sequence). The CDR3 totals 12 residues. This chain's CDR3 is CAWDRNSYGYTF. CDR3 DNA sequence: TGTGCCTGGGACCGGAACAGCTATGGCTACACCTTC.

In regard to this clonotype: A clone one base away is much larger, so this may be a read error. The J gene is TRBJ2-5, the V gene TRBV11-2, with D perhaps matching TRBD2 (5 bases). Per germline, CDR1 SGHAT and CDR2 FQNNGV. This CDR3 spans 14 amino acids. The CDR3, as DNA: TGTGCCAGCAGCCGCGACCTCGGGGAAGAGACCCAGTGCTTC. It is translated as CASSRDLGEETQCF. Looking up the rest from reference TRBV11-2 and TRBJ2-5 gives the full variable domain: EAGVAQSPRYKIIEKRQSVAFWCNPISGHATLYWYQQILGQGPKLLIQFQNNGVVDDSQLPKDRFSAERLKGVDSTLKIQPAKLEDSAVYLCASSRDLGEETQCFGPGTRLLVL.

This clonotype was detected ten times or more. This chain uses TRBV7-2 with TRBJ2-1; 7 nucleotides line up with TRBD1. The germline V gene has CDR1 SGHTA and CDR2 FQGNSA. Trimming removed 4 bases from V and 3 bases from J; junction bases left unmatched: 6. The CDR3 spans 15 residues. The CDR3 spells CASSSRQGNYNEQFF. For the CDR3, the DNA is TGTGCCAGCAGCTCCCGACAGGGCAACTACAATGAGCAGTTCTTC.

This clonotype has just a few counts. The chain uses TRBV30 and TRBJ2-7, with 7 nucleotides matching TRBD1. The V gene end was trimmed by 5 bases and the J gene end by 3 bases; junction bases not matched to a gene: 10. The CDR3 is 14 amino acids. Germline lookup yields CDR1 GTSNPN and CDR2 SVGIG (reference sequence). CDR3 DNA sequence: TGTGCCTGGGGACCCGGGACAGAGGGCTACGAGCAGTACTTC. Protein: CAWGPGTEGYEQYF.

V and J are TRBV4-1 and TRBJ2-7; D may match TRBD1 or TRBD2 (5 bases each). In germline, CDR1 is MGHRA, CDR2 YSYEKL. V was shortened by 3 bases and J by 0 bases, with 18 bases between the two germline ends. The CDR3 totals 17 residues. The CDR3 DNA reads TGCGCCAGCAGCCATGATACCGGGGCCACCTTCTCCTACGAGCAGTACTTC. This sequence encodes CASSHDTGATFSYEQYF.

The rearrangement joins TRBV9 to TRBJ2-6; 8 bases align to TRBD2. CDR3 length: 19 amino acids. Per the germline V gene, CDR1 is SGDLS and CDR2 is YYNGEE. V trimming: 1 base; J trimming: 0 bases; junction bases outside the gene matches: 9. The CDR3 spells CASSVPGGQLDSGANVLTF. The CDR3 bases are TGTGCCAGCAGCGTACCGGGGGGGCAATTAGACTCTGGGGCCAACGTCCTGACTTTC.

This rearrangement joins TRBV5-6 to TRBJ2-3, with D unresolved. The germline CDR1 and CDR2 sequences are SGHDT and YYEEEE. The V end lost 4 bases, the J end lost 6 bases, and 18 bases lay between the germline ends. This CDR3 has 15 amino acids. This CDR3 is CASSRNRLLHDTQYF. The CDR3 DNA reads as TGTGCCAGCAGCCGAAACAGACTTCTCCACGATACGCAGTATTTT.

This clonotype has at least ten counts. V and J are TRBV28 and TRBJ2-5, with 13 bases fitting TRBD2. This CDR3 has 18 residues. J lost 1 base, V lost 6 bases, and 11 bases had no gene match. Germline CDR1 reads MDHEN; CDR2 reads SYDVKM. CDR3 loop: CASSLGTSGKGVQETQYF. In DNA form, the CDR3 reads TGTGCCAGCAGCCTCGGGACTAGCGGGAAGGGGGTCCAAGAGACCCAGTACTTC.

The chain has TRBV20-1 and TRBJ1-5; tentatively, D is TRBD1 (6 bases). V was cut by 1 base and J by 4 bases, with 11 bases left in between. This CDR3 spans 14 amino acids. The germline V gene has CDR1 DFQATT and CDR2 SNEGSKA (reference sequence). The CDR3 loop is CSARASTGNQPQHF. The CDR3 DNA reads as TGCAGTGCTAGAGCCTCGACAGGTAATCAGCCCCAGCATTTT.

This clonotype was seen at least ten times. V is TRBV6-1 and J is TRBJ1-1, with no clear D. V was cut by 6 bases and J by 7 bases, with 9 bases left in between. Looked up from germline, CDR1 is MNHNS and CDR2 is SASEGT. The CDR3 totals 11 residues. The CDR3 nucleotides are TGTGCCAGCAGCTCGAAGAATGAAGCTTTCTTT. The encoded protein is CASSSKNEAFF.

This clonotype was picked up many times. DNA for the CDR3: TGCAGTGCTAGAGTTAGGACGTCCTACAATGAGCAGTTCTTC. It specifies CSARVRTSYNEQFF. The chain is built from TRBV20-1 and TRBJ2-1; no firm D call. This CDR3 has 14 residues. Germline-derived CDR1 and CDR2 are DFQATT and SNEGSKA (reference sequence). Trimming stripped 1 base from V and 1 base from J, with 8 bases between.

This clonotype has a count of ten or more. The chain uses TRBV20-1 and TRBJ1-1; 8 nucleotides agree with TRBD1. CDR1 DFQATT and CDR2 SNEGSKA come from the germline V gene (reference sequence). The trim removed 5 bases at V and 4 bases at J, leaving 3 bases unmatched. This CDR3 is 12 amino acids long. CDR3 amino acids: CSAETGGTEAFF. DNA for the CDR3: TGCAGTGCTGAAACAGGGGGCACTGAAGCTTTCTTT.

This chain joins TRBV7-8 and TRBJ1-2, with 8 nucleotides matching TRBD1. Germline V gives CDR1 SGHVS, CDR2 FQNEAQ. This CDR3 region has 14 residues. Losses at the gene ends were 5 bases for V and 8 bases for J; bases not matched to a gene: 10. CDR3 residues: CASSGDRPLQGYTF. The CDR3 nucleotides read TGTGCCAGCAGCGGGGACAGGCCCCTTCAAGGCTACACCTTC.

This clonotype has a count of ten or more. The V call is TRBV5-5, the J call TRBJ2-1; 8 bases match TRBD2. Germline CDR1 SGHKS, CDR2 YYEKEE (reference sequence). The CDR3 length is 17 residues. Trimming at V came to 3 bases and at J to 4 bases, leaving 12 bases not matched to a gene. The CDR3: CASSSQGGTSRYNEQFF. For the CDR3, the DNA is TGTGCCAGCAGCTCCCAGGGTGGGACTAGTAGATACAATGAGCAGTTCTTC.

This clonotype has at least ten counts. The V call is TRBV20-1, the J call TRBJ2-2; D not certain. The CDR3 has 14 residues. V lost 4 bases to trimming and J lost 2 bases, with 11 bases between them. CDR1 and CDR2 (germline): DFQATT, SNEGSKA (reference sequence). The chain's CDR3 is CSATGLFNTGELFF. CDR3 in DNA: TGCAGTGCTACCGGCCTGTTCAACACCGGGGAGCTGTTTTTT.

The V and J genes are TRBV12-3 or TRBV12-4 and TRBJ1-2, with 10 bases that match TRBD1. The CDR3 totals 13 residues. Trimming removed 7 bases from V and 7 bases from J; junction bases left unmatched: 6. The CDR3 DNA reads TGTGCCAGCACCGGGGACAGGGGTGGTGGCTACACCTTC. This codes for CASTGDRGGGYTF.

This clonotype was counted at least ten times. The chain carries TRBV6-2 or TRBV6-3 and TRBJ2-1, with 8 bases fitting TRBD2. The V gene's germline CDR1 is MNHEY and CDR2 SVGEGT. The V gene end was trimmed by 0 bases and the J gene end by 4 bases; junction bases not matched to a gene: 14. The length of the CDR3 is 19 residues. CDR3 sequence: CASSYSPLTGGPQYNEQFF. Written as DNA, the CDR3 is TGTGCCAGCAGTTACTCACCCCTAACGGGAGGGCCGCAGTACAATGAGCAGTTCTTC.

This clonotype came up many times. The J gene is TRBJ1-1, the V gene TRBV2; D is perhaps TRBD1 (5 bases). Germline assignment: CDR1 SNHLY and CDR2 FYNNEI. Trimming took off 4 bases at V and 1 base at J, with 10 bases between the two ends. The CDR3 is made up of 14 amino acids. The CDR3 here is CASSAWGPNTEAFF. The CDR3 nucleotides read TGTGCCAGCAGTGCTTGGGGACCGAACACTGAAGCTTTCTTT. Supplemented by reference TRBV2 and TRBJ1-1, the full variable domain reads EPEVTQTPSHQVTQMGQEVILRCVPISNHLYFYWYRQILGQKVEFLVSFYNNEISEKSEIFDDQFSVERPDGSNFTLKIRSTKLEDSAMYFCASSAWGPNTEAFFGQGTRLTVV.

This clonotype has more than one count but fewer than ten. The CDR3 region has the DNA TGTGCCAGCAGCGCCCTAGCAGGCTACGAGCAGTACTTC. This translates into CASSALAGYEQYF. V is TRBV13 and J is TRBJ2-7, with D perhaps TRBD2 (5 bases). Germline-derived CDR1 and CDR2 are PRHDT and FYEKMQ (reference sequence). The CDR3 sequence is 13 residues long. Trimming took off 5 bases at V and 3 bases at J, with 11 bases between the two ends.